This TCR beta chain was retrieved from a study of blood T cell repertoires in COVID-19. Authors' analysis steps: Nucleated cell number was recorded as an estimate derived from reference gene primer amplification. Clones were read by immunoSEQ multiplex PCR, and TCRdb kept only the in-frame ones, dropping some. V and J calls and clone size follow that table, whereas D and trimming were derived from the DNA. Here the sample spans 110,000 or so clones, around 79% being singletons. Germline loops: CDR1 LNHDA, CDR2 SQIVND (reference sequence). The CDR3 totals 15 residues. The V gene lost 6 bases and the J gene lost 0 bases, with 13 bases spanning the gap.

The chain uses TRBV19 and TRBJ2-3; D possibly corresponds to TRBD1 (5 bases). What was sequenced was peripheral blood. The receptor was derived from a man between 50 and 59 years old with acute or convalescent COVID-19. CDR3 nucleotide sequence: TGTGCCAGTAGGTTGACAGAAACTAGCACAGATACGCAGTATTTT. Protein sequence: CASRLTETSTDTQYF.